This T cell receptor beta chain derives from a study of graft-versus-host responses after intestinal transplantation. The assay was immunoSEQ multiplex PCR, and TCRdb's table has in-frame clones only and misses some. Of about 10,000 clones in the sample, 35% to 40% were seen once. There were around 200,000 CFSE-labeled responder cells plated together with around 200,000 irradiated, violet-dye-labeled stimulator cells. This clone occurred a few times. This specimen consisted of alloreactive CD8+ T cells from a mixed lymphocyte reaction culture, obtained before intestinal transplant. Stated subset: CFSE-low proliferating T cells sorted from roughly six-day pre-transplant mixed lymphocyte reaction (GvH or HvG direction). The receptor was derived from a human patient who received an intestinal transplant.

CDR3 in DNA: TGTGCCTGGAGTGGGGACACCCATCAGCCCCAGCATTTT. It is translated as CAWSGDTHQPQHF. The chain has TRBV30 and TRBJ1-5; possible D gene TRBD1, 6 bases. V was clipped by 1 base and J by 5 bases, with 9 bases between them. Germline loops: CDR1 GTSNPN, CDR2 SVGIG (reference sequence). The CDR3 is made up of 13 amino acids.